These 5 T cell receptor beta chains were all obtained from the same sample, sequenced in a study of PD-1 blockade in classical Hodgkin lymphoma. Assay: immunoSEQ multiplex PCR; the TCRdb copy retains only in-frame clones and omits some. The sample lists about 86,000 clones, about nine tenths occurring once. Brentuximab vedotin exposure varied, and every patient relapsed after autologous stem cell transplantation. The sequencing used peripheral blood mononuclear cells (PBMCs), collected at baseline. All receptors come from a human donor with classical Hodgkin lymphoma.

The gene calls are TRBV4-3 and TRBJ2-3; 9 nucleotides agree with TRBD2. V lost 3 bases to trimming and J lost 5 bases; unmatched junction nucleotides: 6. The germline CDR1 and CDR2 sequences are LGHNA and YSLEER. The CDR3 sequence is 15 residues long. The CDR3 nucleotides are TGCGCCAGCAGCCAGAGAGCGGGAGGTGGAGATACGCAGTATTTT. Its protein product is CASSQRAGGGDTQYF.

The CDR3 bases are TGTGCCAGCAGCTTAAGTCGGACAGGGGTTGATGGCTACACCTTC. It is translated as CASSLSRTGVDGYTF. J is TRBJ1-2 and V is TRBV7-2; the match to TRBD1 covers 9 bases. CDR3 length: 15 residues. Trimming took 2 bases from V and 6 from J; bases not matched to a gene: 7. CDR1 is SGHTA, CDR2 FQGNSA, per germline. The entire variable domain, with the rest obtained from reference TRBV7-2 and TRBJ1-2, is as follows: GAGVSQSPSNKVTEKGKDVELRCDPISGHTALYWYRQSLGQGLEFLIYFQGNSAPDKSGLPSDRFSAERTGGSVSTLTIQRTQQEDSAVYLCASSLSRTGVDGYTFGSGTRLTVV.

The V call is TRBV5-5, the J call TRBJ1-2, with TRBD1 identical over 9 bases. V was pared by 0 bases and J by 6 bases, with 3 bases of the junction left unmatched. The germline V gene has CDR1 SGHKS and CDR2 YYEKEE (reference sequence). The CDR3 is made up of 14 amino acids. CDR3 sequence: CASSLGGQGNGYTF. CDR3 coding DNA: TGTGCCAGCAGCTTGGGAGGACAGGGGAATGGCTACACCTTC.

J is TRBJ2-1 and V is TRBV5-1, with 12 bases identical to TRBD2. This CDR3 has 18 residues. Losses at the gene ends were 4 bases for V and 8 bases for J; bases not matched to a gene: 16. The V gene's germline CDR1 is SGHRS and CDR2 YFSETQ. The CDR3 DNA is TGCGCCAGCAGCAGGGCCCTGAGCCAGCCTAGCGGGAGGGATGAGCAGTTCTTC. This sequence encodes CASSRALSQPSGRDEQFF.

Concerning this clone itself: One end of the junction does not line up with germline, which may come from a read error. The rearrangement links TRBV5-6 to TRBJ1-6, with a weak D call TRBD1 (5 bases). CDR1 is SGHDT, CDR2 YYEEEE, per germline. The CDR3 is 13 residues long. In nucleotides, the CDR3 is TGTGCCAGCAGCCGTTTGGTAGGAGGGGATCTTTTTTTT. It yields the protein CASSRLVGGDLFF.